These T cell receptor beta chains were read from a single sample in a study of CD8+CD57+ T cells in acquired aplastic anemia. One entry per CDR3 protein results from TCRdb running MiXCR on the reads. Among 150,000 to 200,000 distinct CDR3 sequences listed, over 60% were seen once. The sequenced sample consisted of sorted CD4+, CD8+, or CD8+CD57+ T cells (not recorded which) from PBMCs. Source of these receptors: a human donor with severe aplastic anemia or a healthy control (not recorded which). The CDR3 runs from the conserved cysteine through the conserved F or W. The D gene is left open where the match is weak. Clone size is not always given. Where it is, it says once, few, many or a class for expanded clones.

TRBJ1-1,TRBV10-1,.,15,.,TGCGCCAGCCTCGCCGAAGGTGGACGGGGCACTGAAGCTTTCTTT,CASLAEGGRGTEAFF
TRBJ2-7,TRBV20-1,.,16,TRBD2,TGCAGTGCTAGAGATACCGGGACTAGCGGCACCTACGAGCAGTACTTC,CSARDTGTSGTYEQYF
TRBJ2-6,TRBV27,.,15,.,TGTGCCAGCAGCCAAGGGAGCTCTGGGGCCGACGTCCTGACTTTC,CASSQGSSGADVLTF
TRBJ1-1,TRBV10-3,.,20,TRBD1,TGTGCCATCAGCCTCGGGCTGGTCGGCATACAGGGGGCGATGGACACTGAAGCTTTCTTT,CAISLGLVGIQGAMDTEAFF
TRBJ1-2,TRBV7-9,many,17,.,TGTGCCAGCAGCTCCCCGCTTGATTTGGGAACCCCCTATGGCTACACCTTC,CASSSPLDLGTPYGYTF
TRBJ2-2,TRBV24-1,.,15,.,TGTGCCACCAGTGCTGGGGTAGTGGGGACCGGGGAGCTGTTTTTT,CATSAGVVGTGELFF
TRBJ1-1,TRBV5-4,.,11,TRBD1,TGTGCCAGTGGACAGGGGACTGAAGCTTTCTTT,CASGQGTEAFF
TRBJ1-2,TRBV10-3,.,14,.,TGTGCCATCAGGGATTTTCTTGGGCAGTATGGCTACACCTTC,CAIRDFLGQYGYTF
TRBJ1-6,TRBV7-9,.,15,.,TGTGCCAGCAGCTTAGCGCAGGGGACCAATTCACCCCTCCACTTT,CASSLAQGTNSPLHF
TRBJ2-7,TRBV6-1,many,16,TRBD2,TGTGCCAGCAGTGGAACGGATAGCGGGTTCTCCTACGAGCAGTACTTC,CASSGTDSGFSYEQYF
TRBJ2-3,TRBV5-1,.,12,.,TGCGCCAGCAGGGAGGAAGCAGATACGCAGTATTTT,CASREEADTQYF
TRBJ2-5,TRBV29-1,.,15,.,TGCAGCGTCAAACGGGACACTAGCACCCAAGAGACCCAGTACTTC,CSVKRDTSTQETQYF
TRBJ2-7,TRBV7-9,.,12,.,TGTGCCAGCAGCTACGACGTAGGCGAGCAGTACTTC,CASSYDVGEQYF
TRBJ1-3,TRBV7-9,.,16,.,TGTGCCAGCAGCCAGAGGACAGATTCCTTTGGAAACACCATATATTTT,CASSQRTDSFGNTIYF
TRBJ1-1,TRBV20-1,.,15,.,TGCAGTGCCCCTCGCGGGATAGGGATTGGGACTGAAGCTTTCTTT,CSAPRGIGIGTEAFF
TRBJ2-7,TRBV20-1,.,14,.,.,CSVRFGDPAYEQYF
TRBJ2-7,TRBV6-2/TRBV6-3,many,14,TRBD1,TGTGCCAGCAGCCGCCGGGACAGCCCTAACGAGCAGTACTTC,CASSRRDSPNEQYF
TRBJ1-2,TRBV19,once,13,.,TGTGCCAGTAGTATAGACAAGAACTATGGCTACACCTTC,CASSIDKNYGYTF
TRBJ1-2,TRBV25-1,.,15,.,TGTGCCAGCAGTGAGCCTGGGGGGCGAGACTATGGCTACACCTTC,CASSEPGGRDYGYTF
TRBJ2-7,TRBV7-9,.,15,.,TGTGCCAGCAGCTCAATGAGACAGTATCCCTACGAGCAGTACTTC,CASSSMRQYPYEQYF
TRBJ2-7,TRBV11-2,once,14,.,TGTGCCAGCAGCTCCATCCGGAACTTTTACGAGCAGTACTTC,CASSSIRNFYEQYF
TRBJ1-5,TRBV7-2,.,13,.,TGTGCCAGCAGCTTAGGGGCCGTTCAGCCCCAGCATTTT,CASSLGAVQPQHF
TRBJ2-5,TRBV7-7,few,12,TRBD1,TGTGCCAGCAGCTTCAGGGGGGAGACCCAGTACTTC,CASSFRGETQYF
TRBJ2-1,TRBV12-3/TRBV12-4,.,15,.,TGTGCCAGCAGTTTGGTGGGGAGCTCCTACAATGAGCAGTTCTTC,CASSLVGSSYNEQFF
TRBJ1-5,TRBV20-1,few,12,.,TGCAGTGCTAGGGATAGCAATCAGCCCCAGCATTTT,CSARDSNQPQHF
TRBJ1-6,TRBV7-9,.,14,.,TGTGCCAGCAGCTTGGGGAATTATAATTCACCCCTCCACTTT,CASSLGNYNSPLHF
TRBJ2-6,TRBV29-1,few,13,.,TGCAGCGTTGAAGATCGATTGGACAGCTTCAAGACTTTC,CSVEDRLDSFKTF
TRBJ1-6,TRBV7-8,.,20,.,TGTGCCAGCAGCCTCACCGTACCCCCAGGTCCCCGGGATCATAATTCACCCCTCCACTTT,CASSLTVPPGPRDHNSPLHF
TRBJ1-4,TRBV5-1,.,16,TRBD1,TGCGCCAGCAGCTGGACGACAGGGGAAGGGGATGAAAAACTGTTTTTT,CASSWTTGEGDEKLFF
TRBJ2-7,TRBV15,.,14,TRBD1,TGTGCCACCAGCAGAGGGACAGGGGTTTCCGAGCAGTACTTC,CATSRGTGVSEQYF
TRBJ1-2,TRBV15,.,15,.,TGTGCCACCAGCAGAGACCAGGGCCCCCTCTATGGCTACACCTTC,CATSRDQGPLYGYTF
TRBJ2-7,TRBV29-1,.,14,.,TGCAGCGTTGAAGGGGTCAGCCTGGGAAGGGAGCAGTACTTC,CSVEGVSLGREQYF
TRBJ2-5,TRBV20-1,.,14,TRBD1,TGCAGTGCTAGACCCGGGACAGGGTACGGTACCCAGTACTTC,CSARPGTGYGTQYF
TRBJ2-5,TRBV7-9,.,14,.,TGTGCCAGCAGTCGACAGCTAAACCAAGAGACCCAGTACTTC,CASSRQLNQETQYF
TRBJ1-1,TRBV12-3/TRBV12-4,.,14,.,TGTGCCAGCAGCCCGGTAGGGCCGAACACTGAAGCTTTCTTT,CASSPVGPNTEAFF
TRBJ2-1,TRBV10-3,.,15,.,TGTGCCATCAGTGACTGGTCGGGCACCTACAATGAGCAGTTCTTC,CAISDWSGTYNEQFF
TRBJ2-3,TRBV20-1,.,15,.,TGCAGTGCTAGAGATGGCGGGGGCGTTCGCGATACGCAGTATTTT,CSARDGGGVRDTQYF
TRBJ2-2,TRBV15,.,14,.,TGTGCCACCAGCAGAGATATGGGGACCGGGGAGCTGTTTTTT,CATSRDMGTGELFF
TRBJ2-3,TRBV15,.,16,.,TGTGCCACCAGCAGAGGGCTATCCGCTGATATCGATACGCAGTATTTT,CATSRGLSADIDTQYF
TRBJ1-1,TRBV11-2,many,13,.,TGTGCCAGCCGGGGACGGGGTGACACTGAAGCTTTCTTT,CASRGRGDTEAFF
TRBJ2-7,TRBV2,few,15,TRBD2,TGTGCCAGCAGTGAAGTTAGCGGGGGGGAGTACGAGCAGTACTTC,CASSEVSGGEYEQYF